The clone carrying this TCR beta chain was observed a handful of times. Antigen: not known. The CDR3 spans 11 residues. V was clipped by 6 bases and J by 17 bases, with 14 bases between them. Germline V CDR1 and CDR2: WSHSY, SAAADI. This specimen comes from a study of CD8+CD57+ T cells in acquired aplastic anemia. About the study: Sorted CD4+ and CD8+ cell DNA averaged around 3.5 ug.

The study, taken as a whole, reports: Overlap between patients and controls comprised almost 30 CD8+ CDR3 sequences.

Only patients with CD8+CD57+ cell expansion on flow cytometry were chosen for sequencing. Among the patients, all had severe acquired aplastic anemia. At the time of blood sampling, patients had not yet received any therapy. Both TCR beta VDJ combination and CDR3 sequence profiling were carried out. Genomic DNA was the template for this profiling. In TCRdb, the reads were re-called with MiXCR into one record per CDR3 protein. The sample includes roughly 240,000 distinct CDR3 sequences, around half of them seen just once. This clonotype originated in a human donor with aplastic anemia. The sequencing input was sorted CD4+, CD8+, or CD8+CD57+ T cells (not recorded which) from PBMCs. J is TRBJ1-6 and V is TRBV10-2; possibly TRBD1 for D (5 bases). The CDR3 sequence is CASRGGTPFHF. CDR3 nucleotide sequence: TGCGCCAGCAGGGGTGGGACTCCCTTCCACTTT.